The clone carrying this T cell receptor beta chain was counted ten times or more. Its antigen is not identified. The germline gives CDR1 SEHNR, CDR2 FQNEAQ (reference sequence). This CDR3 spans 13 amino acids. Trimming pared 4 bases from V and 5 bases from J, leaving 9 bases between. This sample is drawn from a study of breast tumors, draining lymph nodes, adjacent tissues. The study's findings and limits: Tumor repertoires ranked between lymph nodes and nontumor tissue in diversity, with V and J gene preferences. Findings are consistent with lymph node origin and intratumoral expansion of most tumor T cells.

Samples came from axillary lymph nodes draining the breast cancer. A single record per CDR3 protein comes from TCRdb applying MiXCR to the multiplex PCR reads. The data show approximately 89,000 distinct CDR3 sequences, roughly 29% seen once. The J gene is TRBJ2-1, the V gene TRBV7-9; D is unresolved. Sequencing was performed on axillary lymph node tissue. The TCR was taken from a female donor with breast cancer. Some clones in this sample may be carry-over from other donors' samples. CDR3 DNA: TGTGCCAGCAGCTCCGGGCTAGACAATGAGCAGTTCTTC. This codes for CASSSGLDNEQFF.